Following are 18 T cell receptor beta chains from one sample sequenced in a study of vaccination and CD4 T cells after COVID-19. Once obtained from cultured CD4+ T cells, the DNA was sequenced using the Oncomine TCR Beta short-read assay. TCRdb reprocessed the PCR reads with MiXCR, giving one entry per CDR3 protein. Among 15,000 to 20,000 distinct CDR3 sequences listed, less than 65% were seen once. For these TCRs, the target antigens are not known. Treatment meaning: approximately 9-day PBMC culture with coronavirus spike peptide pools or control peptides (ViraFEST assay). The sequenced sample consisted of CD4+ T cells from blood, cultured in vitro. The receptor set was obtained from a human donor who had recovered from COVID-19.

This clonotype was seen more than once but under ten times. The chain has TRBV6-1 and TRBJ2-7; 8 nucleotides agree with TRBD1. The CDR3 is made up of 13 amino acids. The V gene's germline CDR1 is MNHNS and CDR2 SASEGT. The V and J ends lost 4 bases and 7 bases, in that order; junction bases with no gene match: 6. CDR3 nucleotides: TGTGCCAGCAGTGCTGGGACAGGTTTTGAGCAGTACTTC. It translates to CASSAGTGFEQYF.

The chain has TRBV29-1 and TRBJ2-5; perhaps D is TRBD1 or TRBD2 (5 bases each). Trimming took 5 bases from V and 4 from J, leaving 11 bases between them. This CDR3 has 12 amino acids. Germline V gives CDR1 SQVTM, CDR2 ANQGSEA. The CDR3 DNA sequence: TGCAGCGTTTCCGATGGGGGAGAGACCCAGTACTTC. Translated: CSVSDGGETQYF. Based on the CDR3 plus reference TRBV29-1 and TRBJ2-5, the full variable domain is SAVISQKPSRDICQRGTSLTIQCQVDSQVTMMFWYRQQPGQSLTLIATANQGSEATYESGFVIDKFPISRPNLTFSTLTVSNMSPEDSSIYLCSVSDGGETQYFGPGTRLLVL.

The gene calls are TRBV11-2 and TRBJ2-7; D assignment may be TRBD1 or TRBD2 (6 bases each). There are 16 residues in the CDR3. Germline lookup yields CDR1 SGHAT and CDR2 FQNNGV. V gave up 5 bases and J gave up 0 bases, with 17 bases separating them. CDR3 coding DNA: TGTGCCAGCAGCCCCCTCGGGGGCAGGAGCTCCTACGAGCAGTACTTC. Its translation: CASSPLGGRSSYEQYF.

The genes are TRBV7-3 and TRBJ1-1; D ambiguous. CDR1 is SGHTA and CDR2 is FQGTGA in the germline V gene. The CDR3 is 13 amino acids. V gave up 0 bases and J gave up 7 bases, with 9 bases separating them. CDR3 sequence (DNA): TGTGCCAGCAGCTTAACGGGGAATGATGAAGCTTTCTTT. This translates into CASSLTGNDEAFF.

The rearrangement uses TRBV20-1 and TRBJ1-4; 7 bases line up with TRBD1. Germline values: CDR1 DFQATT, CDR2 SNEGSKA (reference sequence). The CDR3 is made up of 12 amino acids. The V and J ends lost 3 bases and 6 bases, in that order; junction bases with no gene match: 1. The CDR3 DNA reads TGCAGTGCTAGTCAGGGGGATGAAAAACTGTTTTTT. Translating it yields CSASQGDEKLFF.

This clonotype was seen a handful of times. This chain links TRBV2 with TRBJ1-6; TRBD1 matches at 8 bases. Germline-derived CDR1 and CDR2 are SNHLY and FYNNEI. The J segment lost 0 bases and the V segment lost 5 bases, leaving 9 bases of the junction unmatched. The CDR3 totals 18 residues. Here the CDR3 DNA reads TGTGCCAGCAGTAAGGGTGCGGGACAGGACTCCTATAATTCACCCCTCCACTTT. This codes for CASSKGAGQDSYNSPLHF.

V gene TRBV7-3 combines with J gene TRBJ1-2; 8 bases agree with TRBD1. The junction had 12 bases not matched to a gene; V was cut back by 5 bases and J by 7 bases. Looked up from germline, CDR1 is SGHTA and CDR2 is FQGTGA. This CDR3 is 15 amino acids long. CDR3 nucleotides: TGTGCCAGCAGCCGGACGGACAGGGAGGAGAGTGGCTACACCTTC. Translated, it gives CASSRTDREESGYTF.

The CDR3 bases are TGCAGCGTACCGGACAGGGAGGGGACTGGGGCCAACGTCCTGACTTTC. Translating gives CSVPDREGTGANVLTF. The V gene is TRBV29-1, the J gene TRBJ2-6, with D possibly matching TRBD1 (8 bases). This CDR3 is 16 amino acids long. V was cut by 6 bases and J by 2 bases, with 17 bases left in between. CDR1 SQVTM and CDR2 ANQGSEA come from the germline V gene.

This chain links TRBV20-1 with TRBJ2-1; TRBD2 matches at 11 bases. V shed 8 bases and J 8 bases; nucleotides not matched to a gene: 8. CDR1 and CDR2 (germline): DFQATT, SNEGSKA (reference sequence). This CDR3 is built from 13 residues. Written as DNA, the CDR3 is TGCAGTCCGACTAGCGGGGCTTTGGATGAGCAGTTCTTC. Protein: CSPTSGALDEQFF.

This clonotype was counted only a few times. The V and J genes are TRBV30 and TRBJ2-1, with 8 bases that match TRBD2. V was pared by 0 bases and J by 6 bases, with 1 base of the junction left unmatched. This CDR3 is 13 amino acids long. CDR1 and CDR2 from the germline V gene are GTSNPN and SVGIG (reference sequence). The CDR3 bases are TGTGCCTGGAGTGTCGGGGGGGGCAATGAGCAGTTCTTC. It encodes CAWSVGGGNEQFF.

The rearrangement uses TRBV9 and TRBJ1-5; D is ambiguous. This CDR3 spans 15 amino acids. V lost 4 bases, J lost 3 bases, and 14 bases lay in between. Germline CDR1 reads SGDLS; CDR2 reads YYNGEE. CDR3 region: CASSLRADPNQPQHF. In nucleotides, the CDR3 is TGTGCCAGCAGCCTCCGCGCCGACCCCAATCAGCCCCAGCATTTT.

In DNA, the CDR3 is TGTGCCAGCAGTCGACAGCCCAATCAGCCCCAGCATTTT. Its translation is CASSRQPNQPQHF. The chain has TRBV7-2 and TRBJ1-5; D is perhaps TRBD1 (5 bases). Germline CDR1 is SGHTA and CDR2 is FQGNSA. Trimming stripped 6 bases from V and 3 bases from J, with 9 bases between. The CDR3 spans 13 residues.

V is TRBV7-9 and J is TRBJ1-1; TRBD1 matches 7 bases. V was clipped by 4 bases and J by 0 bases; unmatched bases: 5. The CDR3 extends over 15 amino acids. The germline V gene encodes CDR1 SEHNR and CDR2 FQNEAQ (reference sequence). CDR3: CASSSPGGLNTEAFF. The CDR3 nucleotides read TGTGCCAGCAGCTCCCCAGGGGGTTTGAACACTGAAGCTTTCTTT.

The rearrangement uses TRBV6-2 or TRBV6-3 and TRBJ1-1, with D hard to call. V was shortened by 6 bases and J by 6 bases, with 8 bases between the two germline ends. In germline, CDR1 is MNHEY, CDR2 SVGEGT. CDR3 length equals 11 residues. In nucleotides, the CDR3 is TGTGCCAGCAGGGCGTGGTCTGAAGCTTTCTTT. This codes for CASRAWSEAFF.

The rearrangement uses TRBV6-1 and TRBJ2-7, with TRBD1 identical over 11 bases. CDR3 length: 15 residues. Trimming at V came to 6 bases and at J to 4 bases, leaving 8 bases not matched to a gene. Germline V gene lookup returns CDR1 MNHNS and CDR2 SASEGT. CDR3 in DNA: TGTGCCAGCAGGACGGGGACAGGGGGGGCTTACGAGCAGTACTTC. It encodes CASRTGTGGAYEQYF.

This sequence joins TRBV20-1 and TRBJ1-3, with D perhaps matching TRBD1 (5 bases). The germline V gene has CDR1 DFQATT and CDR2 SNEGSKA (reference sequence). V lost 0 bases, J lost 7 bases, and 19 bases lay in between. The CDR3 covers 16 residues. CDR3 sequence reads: CSARDLGRGGGNTIYF. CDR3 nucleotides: TGCAGTGCTAGAGATCTAGGGAGGGGCGGTGGGAACACCATATATTTT.

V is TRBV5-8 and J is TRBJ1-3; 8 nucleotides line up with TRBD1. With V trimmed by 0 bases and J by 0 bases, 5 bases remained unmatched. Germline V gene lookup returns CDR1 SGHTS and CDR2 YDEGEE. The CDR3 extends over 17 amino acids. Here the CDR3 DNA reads TGTGCCAGCAGCTTGGAACAGGGGGTCCCCTCTGGAAACACCATATATTTT. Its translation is CASSLEQGVPSGNTIYF. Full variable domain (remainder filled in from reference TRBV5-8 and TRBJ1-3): EAGVTQSPTHLIKTRGQQATLRCSPISGHTSVYWYQQALGLGLQFLLWYDEGEERNRGNFPPRFSGRQFPNYSSELNVNALELEDSALYLCASSLEQGVPSGNTIYFGEGSWLTVV.

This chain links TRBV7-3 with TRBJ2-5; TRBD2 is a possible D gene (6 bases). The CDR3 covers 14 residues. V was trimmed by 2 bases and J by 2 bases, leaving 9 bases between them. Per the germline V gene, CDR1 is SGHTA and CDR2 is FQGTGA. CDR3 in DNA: TGTGCCAGCAGCTTATGGGGACTGCAAGAGACCCAGTACTTC. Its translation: CASSLWGLQETQYF.